The clone carrying this TCR beta chain was observed at least ten times. This sample is drawn from a study of breast tumors, draining lymph nodes, adjacent tissues. TCRdb itself ran the multiplex PCR reads through MiXCR, one entry per CDR3 protein. This table holds over 200,000 distinct CDR3 sequences, nearly 35% found once. The lymph nodes were axillary draining lymph nodes from breast cancer patients. V dropped 2 bases and J dropped 6; count of bases not matched to a gene: 5. The CDR3 is 15 residues long. Germline CDR1 SGDLS, CDR2 YYNGEE. The V and J genes are TRBV9 and TRBJ2-1, with 10 bases that match TRBD2. This clonotype was obtained from a female donor with breast cancer. Some clones in this sample may be carry-over from other donors' samples. Sequenced input: axillary lymph node tissue. The CDR3 DNA reads TGTGCCAGCAGCGTGAGCGGGGGGGCCATCAATGAGCAGTTCTTC. Translating gives CASSVSGGAINEQFF.